The clone carrying this T cell receptor (beta chain) was picked up a small number of times. Its antigen is as yet unknown. These data belong to a study of response to subunit inactivated influenza vaccine. Whole-study findings and limits: Researchers suggested that each seasonal influenza vaccination recruits few new T cells.

TCRdb re-analysed the RT-PCR reads in MiXCR, keeping a single row per CDR3 protein. The sample holds 550,000 to 800,000 distinct CDR3 sequences; about a sixth are singletons and the top ten take 11%. V lost 6 bases, J lost 6 bases, and 13 bases stayed unmatched. The CDR3 is 16 residues long. This chain links TRBV12-3 or TRBV12-4 with TRBJ2-5, with 10 positions matching TRBD1. Material: PBMCs from blood, obtained 11 to 12 days after vaccination. The sequence was collected from a man aged 50-59 years who received an inactivated influenza vaccine. The CDR3 DNA is TGTGCCAGCAGCCCTATTCTGGACAGGGGGGAAAAGACCCAGTACTTC. It codes for CASSPILDRGEKTQYF.